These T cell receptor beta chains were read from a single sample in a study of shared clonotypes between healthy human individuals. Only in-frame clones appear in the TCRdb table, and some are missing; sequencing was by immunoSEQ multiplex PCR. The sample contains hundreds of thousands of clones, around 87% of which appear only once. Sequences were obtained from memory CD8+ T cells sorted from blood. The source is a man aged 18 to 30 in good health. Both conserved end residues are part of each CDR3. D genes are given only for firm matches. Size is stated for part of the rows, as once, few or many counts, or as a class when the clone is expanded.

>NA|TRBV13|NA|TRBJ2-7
CASSLMGAYEQYF
TGTGCCAGCAGCTTGATGGGCGCCTACGAGCAGTACTTC
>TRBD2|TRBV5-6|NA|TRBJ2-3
CASSAGLAGLDTQYF
TGTGCCAGCAGCGCGGGACTAGCGGGTCTAGATACGCAGTATTTT
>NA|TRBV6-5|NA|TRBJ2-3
CASSYDGGTTDTQYF
TGTGCCAGCAGTTACGACGGGGGAACCACAGATACGCAGTATTTT
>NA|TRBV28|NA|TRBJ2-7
CASSPQLGGEQYF
TGTGCCAGCAGTCCCCAGCTGGGGGGAGAGCAGTACTTC
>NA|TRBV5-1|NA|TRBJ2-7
CASSLLTGHEQYF
TGCGCCAGCAGCCTCCTCACGGGCCACGAGCAGTACTTC
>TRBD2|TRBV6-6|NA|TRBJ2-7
CASSRRGGFSYEQYF
TGTGCCAGCAGTCGGCGGGGGGGCTTCTCCTACGAGCAGTACTTC
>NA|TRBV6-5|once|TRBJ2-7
CASRDILRGSYEQYF
TGTGCCAGCCGGGACATTTTACGAGGGTCCTACGAGCAGTACTTC
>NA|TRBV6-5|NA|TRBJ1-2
CASSYSTGETNYGYTF
TGTGCCAGCAGTTACTCGACGGGGGAAACTAACTATGGCTACACCTTC
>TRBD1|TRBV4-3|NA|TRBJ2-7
CASSHFPGQGYEQYF
TGCGCCAGCAGCCATTTTCCGGGACAGGGGTACGAGCAGTACTTC
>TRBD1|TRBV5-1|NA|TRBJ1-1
CASSLGGTGTGGTEAFF
TGCGCCAGCAGCTTGGGAGGTACCGGGACAGGGGGAACTGAAGCTTTCTTT
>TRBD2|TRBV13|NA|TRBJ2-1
CASSLQSSGGSTDESSYNEQFF
TGTGCCAGCAGCTTACAGTCTAGCGGGGGGTCGACGGACGAGAGCTCCTACAATGAGCAGTTCTTC
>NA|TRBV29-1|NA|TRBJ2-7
CSVVRADSSYEQYF
TGCAGCGTTGTTAGGGCAGACTCATCCTACGAGCAGTACTTC
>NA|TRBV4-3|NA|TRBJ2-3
CASSPNRGYEDTQYF
TGCGCCAGCAGTCCCAATCGGGGATACGAAGATACGCAGTATTTT
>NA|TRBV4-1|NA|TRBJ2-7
CASSQDPGEAYEQYF
TGCGCCAGCAGCCAAGATCCGGGAGAGGCCTACGAGCAGTACTTC
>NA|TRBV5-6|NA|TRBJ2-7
CASSLGRSYEQYF
TGTGCCAGCAGCTTGGGAAGATCCTACGAGCAGTACTTC
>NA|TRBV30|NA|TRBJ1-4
CAWKEGVEQLFF
TGTGCCTGGAAGGAGGGGGTGGAACAACTGTTTTTT
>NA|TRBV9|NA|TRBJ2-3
CASSVGTTSTDTQYF
TGTGCCAGCAGCGTAGGGACTACCTCAACAGATACGCAGTATTTT
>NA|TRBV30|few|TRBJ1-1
CAWGENTEAFF
TGTGCCTGGGGGGAGAACACTGAAGCTTTCTTT
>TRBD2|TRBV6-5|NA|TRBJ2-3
CASSYRGGLIDTQYF
TGTGCCAGCAGTTACCGGGGAGGGCTTATAGATACGCAGTATTTT
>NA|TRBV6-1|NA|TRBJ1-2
CASSVMRGYTF
TGTGCCAGCAGTGTAATGCGCGGCTACACCTTC
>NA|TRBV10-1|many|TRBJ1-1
CASSDGGHTEAFF
TGCGCCAGCAGTGACGGCGGGCACACTGAAGCTTTCTTT
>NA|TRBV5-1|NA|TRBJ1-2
CASSLGALGDYGYTF
TGCGCCAGCAGCTTGGGGGCTTTGGGTGACTATGGCTACACCTTC
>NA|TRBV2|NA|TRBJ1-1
CASSRDRPRGNEAFF
TGTGCCAGCAGTAGAGACAGGCCCCGAGGTAATGAAGCTTTCTTT
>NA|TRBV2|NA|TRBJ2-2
CASSDPAEHENGELFF
TGTGCCAGCAGTGACCCCGCAGAGCATGAGAACGGGGAGCTGTTTTTT
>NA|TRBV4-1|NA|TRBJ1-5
CASSRQGGGSQPQHF
TGCGCCAGCAGCCGGCAGGGTGGAGGTAGTCAGCCCCAGCATTTT
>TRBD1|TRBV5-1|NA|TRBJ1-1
CASSLFISGGTEAFF
TGCGCCAGCAGCTTGTTTATATCAGGGGGAACTGAAGCTTTCTTT
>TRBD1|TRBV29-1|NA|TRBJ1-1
CSAPDREEAFF
TGCAGCGCTCCGGACAGGGAAGAAGCTTTCTTT
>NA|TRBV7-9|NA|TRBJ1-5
CASSLVAGASNQPQHF
TGTGCCAGCAGCTTAGTGGCGGGGGCAAGCAATCAGCCCCAGCATTTT
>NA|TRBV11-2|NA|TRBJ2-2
CASSLEAGSNTGELFF
TGTGCCAGCAGCTTAGAGGCAGGGTCGAACACCGGGGAGCTGTTTTTT